This section outlines one T cell receptor beta chain sequence together with its context. Its antigen is still unknown. The sample comes from a study of beta chain features in type 1 diabetes. Expressed TCRB transcripts were sequenced after all isolated RNA was converted to cDNA. The table came from immunoSEQ multiplex PCR; TCRdb's copy has only in-frame clones and leaves some out. The sample yields about 250,000 clones, roughly an eighth seen once. Via CD45RO/CCR7/CD25/CD127/CD95/CD27, cells of the CD4+ naive, central memory, regulatory and stem cell-like memory subsets were sorted. Broader study findings: PCR might favor shorter templates, equally in patients and controls. HLA influence on TCRB rearrangement stayed unresolved here. In all four CD4+ subsets, TCRB CDR3 length was significantly, moderately reduced in type 1 diabetes.

The source material was naive CD4+ T cells from blood. This sequence was found in a woman in her thirties or forties in good health.

CDR3 amino acids: CASSSRLAPGELFF. The CDR3 DNA reads TGCGCCAGCAGCTCCCGACTAGCACCGGGGGAGCTGTTTTTT. The rearrangement joins TRBV5-1 to TRBJ2-2, with 7 bases identical to TRBD2. V was clipped by 3 bases and J by 8 bases; unmatched bases: 7. Germline V gene lookup returns CDR1 SGHRS and CDR2 YFSETQ. The CDR3 spans 14 residues.